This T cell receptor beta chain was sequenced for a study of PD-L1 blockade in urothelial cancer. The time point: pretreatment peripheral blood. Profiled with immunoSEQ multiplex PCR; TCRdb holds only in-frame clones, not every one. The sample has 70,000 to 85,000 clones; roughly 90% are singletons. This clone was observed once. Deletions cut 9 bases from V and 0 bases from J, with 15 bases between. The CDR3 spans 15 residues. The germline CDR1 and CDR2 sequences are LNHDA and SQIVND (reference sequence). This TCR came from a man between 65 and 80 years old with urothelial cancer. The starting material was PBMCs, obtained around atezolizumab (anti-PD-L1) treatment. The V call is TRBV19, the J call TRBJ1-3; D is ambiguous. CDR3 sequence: CASLDSRLSGNTIYF. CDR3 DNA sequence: TGTGCCAGCCTAGACTCCCGACTCTCTGGAAACACCATATATTTT.